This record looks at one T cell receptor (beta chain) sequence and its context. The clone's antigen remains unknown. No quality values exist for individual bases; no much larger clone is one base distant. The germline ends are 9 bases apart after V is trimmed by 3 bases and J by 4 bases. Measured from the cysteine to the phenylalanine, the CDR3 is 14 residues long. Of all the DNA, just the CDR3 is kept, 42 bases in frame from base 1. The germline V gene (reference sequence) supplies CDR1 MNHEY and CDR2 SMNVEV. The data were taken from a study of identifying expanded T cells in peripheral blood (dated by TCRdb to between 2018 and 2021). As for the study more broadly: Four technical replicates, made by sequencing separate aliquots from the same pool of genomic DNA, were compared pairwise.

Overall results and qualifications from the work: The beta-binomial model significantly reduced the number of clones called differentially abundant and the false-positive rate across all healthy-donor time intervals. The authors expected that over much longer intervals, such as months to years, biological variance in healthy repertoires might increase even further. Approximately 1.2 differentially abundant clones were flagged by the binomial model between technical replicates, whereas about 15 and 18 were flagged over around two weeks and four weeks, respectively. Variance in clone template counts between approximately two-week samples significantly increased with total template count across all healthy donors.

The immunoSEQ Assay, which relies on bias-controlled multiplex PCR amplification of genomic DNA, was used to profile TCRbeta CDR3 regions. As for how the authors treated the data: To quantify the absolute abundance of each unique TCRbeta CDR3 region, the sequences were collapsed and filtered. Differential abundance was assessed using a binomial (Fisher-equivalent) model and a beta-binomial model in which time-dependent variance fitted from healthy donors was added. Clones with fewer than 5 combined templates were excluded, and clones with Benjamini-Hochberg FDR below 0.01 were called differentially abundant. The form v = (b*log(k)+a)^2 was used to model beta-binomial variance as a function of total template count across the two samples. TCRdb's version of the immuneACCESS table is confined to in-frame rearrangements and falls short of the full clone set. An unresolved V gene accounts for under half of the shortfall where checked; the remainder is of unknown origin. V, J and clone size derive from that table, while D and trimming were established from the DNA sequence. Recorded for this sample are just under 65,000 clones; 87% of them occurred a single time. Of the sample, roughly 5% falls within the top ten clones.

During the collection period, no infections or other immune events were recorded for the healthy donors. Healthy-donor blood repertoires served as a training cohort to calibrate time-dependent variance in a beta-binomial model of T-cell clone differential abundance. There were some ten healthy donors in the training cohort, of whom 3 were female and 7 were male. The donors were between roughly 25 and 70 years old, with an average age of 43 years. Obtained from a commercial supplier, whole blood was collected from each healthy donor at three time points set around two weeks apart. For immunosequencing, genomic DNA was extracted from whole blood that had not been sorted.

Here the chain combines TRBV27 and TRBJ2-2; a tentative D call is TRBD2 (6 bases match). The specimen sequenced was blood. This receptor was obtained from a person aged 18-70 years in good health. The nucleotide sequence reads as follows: TGTGCCAGCAGTTTCTCAGCGGGCACCGGGGAGCTGTTTTTT. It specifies CASSFSAGTGELFF.